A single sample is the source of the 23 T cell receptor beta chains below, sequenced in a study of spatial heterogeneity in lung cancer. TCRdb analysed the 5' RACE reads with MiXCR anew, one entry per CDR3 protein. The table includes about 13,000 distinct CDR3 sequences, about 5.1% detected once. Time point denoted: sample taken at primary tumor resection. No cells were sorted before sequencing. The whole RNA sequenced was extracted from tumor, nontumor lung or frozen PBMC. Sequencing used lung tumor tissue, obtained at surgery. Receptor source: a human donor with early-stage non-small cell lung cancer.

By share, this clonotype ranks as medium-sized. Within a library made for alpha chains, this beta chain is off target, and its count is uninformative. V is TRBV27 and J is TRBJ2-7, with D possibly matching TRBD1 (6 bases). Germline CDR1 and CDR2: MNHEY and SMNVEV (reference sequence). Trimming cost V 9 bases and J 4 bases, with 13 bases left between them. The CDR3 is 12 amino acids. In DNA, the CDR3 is TGTGCCAGTGGGGACACCCTATACGAGCAGTACTTC. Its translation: CASGDTLYEQYF.

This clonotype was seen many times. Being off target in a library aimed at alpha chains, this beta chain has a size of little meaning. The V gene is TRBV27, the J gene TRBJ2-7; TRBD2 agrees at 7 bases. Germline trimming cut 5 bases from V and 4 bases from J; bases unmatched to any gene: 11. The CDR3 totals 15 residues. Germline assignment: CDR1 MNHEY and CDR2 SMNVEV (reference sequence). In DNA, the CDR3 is TGTGCCAGCAGTCGGTCTACGGGGGGTTCGTACGAGCAGTACTTC. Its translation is CASSRSTGGSYEQYF.

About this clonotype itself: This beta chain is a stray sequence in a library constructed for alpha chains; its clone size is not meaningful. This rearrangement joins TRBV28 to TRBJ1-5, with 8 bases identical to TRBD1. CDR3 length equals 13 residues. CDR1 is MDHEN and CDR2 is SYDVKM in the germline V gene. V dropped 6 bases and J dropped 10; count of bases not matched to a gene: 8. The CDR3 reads CASRGQAGIPQHF. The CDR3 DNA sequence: TGTGCCAGCAGGGGACAGGCCGGAATTCCCCAGCATTTT.

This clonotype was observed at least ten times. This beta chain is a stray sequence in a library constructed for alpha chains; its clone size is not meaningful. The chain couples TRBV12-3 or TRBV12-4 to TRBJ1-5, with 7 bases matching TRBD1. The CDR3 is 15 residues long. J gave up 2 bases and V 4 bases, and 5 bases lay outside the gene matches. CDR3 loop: CASSYQGGGNQPQHF. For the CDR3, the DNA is TGTGCCAGCAGTTATCAGGGGGGGGGCAATCAGCCCCAGCATTTT.

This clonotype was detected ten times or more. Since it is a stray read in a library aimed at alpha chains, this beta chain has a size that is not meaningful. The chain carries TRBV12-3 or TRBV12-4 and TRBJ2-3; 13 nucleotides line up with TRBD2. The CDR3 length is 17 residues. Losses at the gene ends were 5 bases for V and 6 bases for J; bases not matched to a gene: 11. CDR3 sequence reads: CASSIDGLAGARDTQYF. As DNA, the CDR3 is TGTGCCAGCAGTATTGACGGACTAGCGGGAGCGCGTGATACGCAGTATTTT.

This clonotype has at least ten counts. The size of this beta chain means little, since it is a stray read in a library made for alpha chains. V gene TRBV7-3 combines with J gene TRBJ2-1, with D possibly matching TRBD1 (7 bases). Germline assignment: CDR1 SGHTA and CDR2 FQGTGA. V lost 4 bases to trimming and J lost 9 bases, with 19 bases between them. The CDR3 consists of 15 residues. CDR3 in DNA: TGTGCCAGCAGCTCAGGGGGGCCCGGGATGGTTGAGCAGTTCTTC. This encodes CASSSGGPGMVEQFF.

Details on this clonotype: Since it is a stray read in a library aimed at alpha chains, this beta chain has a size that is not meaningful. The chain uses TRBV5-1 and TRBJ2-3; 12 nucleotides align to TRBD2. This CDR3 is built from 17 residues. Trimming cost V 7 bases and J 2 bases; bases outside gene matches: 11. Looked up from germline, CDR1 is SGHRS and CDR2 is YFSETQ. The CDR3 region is CASRILSSGGATDTQYF. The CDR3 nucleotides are TGCGCCAGCCGCATCCTATCTAGCGGGGGGGCCACAGATACGCAGTATTTT.

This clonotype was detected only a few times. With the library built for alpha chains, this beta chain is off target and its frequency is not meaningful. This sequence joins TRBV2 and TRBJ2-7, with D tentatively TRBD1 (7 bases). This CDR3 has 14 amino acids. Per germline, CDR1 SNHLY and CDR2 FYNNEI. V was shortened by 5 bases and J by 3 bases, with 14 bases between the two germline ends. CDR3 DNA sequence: TGTGCCAGCAGTACGGCAGGGGGGAACTACGAGCAGTACTTC. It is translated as CASSTAGGNYEQYF.

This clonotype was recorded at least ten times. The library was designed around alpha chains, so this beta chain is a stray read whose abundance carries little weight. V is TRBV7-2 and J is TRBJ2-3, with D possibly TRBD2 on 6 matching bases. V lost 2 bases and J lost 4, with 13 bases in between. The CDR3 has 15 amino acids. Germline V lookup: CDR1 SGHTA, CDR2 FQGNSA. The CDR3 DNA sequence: TGTGCCAGCAGCTTAAGATCGGGGGAGGCAGATACGCAGTATTTT. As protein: CASSLRSGEADTQYF.

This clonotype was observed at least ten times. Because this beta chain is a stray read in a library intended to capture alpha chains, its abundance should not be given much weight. CDR3 residues: CASSEASQTGTDTQYF. The CDR3 region has the DNA TGTGCCAGCAGTGAAGCCAGTCAGACCGGCACAGATACGCAGTATTTT. V is TRBV6-1 and J is TRBJ2-3; D uncertain. There are 16 residues in the CDR3. The germline CDR1 and CDR2 sequences are MNHNS and SASEGT. With 0 bases removed from V and 1 base from J, the gap between germline ends came to 11 bases.

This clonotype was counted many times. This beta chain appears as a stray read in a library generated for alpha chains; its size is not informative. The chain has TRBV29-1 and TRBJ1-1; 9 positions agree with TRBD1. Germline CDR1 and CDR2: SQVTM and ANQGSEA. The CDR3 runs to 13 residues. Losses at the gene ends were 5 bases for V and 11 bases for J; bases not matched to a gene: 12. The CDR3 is CSVQFRDRDPAFF. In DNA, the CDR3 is TGCAGCGTTCAGTTTCGGGACAGGGATCCCGCTTTCTTT.

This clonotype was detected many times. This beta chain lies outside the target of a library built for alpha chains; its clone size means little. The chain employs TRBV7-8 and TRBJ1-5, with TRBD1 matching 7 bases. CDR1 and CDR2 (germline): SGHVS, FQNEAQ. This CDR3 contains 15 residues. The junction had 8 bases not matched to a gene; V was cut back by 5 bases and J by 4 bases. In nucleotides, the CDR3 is TGTGCCAGCAGCCACACAGGGGTTGGGAATCAGCCCCAGCATTTT. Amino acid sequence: CASSHTGVGNQPQHF.

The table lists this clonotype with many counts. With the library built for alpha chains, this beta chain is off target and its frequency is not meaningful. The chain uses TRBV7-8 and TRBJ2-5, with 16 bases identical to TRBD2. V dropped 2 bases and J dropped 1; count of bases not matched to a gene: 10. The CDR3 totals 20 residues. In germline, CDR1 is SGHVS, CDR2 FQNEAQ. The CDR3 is CASSLKGLAGGTEVQETQYF. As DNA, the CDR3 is TGTGCCAGCAGCTTAAAGGGACTAGCGGGAGGGACAGAGGTCCAAGAGACCCAGTACTTC.

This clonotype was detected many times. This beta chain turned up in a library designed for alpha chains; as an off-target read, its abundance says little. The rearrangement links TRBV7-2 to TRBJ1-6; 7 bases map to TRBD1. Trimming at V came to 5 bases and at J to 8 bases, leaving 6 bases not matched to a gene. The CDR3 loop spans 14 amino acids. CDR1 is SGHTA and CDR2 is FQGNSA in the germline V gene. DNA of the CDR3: TGTGCCAGCAGCCAACAGGGGCTATATTCACCCCTCCACTTT. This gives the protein CASSQQGLYSPLHF. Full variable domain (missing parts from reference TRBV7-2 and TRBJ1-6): GAGVSQSPSNKVTEKGKDVELRCDPISGHTALYWYRQSLGQGLEFLIYFQGNSAPDKSGLPSDRFSAERTGGSVSTLTIQRTQQEDSAVYLCASSQQGLYSPLHFGNGTRLTVT.

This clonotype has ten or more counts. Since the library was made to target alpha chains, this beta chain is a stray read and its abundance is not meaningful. CDR3 residues: CASSQAGRGFSYNEQFF. In DNA, the CDR3 is TGTGCCAGCAGCCAAGCTGGTCGAGGTTTTTCCTACAATGAGCAGTTCTTC. The V call is TRBV14, the J call TRBJ2-1; D is undetermined. CDR1 is SGHDN, CDR2 FVKESK, per germline. The CDR3 totals 17 residues. The V gene lost 1 base and the J gene lost 1 base, with 14 bases spanning the gap.

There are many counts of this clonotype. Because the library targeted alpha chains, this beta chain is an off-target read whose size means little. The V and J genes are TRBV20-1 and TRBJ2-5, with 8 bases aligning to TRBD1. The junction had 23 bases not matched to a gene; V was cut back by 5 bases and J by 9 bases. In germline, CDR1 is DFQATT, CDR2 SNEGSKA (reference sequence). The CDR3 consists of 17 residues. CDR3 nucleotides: TGCAGTGCTCAGGGGGCTCCTCCAGGGGTCCCCCAAAGGGCCCAGTACTTC. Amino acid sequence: CSAQGAPPGVPQRAQYF.

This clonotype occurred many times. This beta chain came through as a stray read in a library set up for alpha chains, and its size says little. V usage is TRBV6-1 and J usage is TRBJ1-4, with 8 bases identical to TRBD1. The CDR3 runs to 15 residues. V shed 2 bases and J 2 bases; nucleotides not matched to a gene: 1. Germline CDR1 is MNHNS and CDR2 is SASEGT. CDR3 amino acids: CASSEWTGTNEKLFF. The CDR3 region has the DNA TGTGCCAGCAGTGAATGGACAGGGACTAATGAAAAACTGTTTTTT.

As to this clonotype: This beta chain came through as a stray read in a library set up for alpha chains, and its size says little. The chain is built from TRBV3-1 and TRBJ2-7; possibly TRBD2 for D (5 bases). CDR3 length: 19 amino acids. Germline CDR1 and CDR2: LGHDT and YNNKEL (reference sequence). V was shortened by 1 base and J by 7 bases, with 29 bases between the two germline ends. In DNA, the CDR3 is TGTGCCAGCAGCCAAGGACCGGTTCAAGCACTACAGAGGGTCGGGGAGCAGTACTTC. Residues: CASSQGPVQALQRVGEQYF.

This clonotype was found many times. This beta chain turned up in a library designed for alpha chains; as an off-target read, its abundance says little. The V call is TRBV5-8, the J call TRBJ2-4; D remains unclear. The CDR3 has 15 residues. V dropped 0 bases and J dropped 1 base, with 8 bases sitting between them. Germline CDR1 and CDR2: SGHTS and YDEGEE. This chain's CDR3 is CASSLGRDAKNIQYF. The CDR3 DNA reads TGTGCCAGCAGCTTGGGCAGAGACGCCAAAAACATTCAGTACTTC. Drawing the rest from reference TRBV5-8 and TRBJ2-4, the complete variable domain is EAGVTQSPTHLIKTRGQQATLRCSPISGHTSVYWYQQALGLGLQFLLWYDEGEERNRGNFPPRFSGRQFPNYSSELNVNALELEDSALYLCASSLGRDAKNIQYFGAGTRLSVL.

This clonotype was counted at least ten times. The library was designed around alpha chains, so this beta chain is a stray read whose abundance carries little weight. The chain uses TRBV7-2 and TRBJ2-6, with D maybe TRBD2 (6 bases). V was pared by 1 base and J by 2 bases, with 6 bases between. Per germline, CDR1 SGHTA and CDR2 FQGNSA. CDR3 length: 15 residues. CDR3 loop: CASSLGGAGANVLTF. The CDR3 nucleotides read TGTGCCAGCAGCTTAGGGGGGGCTGGGGCCAACGTCCTGACTTTC.

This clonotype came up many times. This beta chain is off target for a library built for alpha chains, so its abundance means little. CDR3 residues: CAISGQGETEAFF. As DNA, the CDR3 is TGTGCCATCAGCGGACAGGGAGAGACTGAAGCTTTCTTT. This chain joins TRBV10-3 and TRBJ1-1, with 8 positions matching TRBD1. CDR3 length: 13 residues. J gave up 5 bases and V 6 bases, and 5 bases lay outside the gene matches. Germline V gene lookup returns CDR1 ENHRY and CDR2 SYGVKD.

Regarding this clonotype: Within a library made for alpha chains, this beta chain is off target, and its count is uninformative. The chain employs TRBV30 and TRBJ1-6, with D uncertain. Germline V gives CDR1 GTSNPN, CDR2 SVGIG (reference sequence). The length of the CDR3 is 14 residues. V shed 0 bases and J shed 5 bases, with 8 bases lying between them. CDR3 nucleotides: TGTGCCTGGAGTGTTGGACTGAATAATTCACCCCTCCACTTT. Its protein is CAWSVGLNNSPLHF.

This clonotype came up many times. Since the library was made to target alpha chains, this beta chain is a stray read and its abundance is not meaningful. CDR3 sequence reads: CASRRGASSRTIYF. Written as DNA, the CDR3 is TGTGCCAGCAGAAGGGGGGCTTCTTCCAGGACCATATATTTT. The J gene is TRBJ1-3, the V gene TRBV12-3 or TRBV12-4, with a possible D match to TRBD1 (6 bases). The CDR3 length is 14 residues. Between the trimmed V and J ends, which lost 6 bases and 10 bases, there was a span of 19 bases.